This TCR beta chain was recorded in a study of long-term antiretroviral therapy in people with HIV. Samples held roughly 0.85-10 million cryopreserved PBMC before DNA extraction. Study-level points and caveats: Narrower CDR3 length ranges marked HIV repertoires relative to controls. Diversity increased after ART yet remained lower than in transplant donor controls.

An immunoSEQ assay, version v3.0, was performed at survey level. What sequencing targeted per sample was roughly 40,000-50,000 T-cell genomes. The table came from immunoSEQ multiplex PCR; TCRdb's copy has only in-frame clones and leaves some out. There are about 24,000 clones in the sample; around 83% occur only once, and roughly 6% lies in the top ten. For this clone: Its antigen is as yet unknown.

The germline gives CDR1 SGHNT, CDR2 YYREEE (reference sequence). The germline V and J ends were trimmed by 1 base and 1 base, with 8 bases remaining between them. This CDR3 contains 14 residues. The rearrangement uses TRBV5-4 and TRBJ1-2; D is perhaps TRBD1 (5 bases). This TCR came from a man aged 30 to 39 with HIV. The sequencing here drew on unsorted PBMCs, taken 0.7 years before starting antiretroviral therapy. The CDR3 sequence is CASSLTTVNYGYTF. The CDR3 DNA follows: TGTGCCAGCAGCTTGACGACAGTTAACTATGGCTACACCTTC.